This TCR beta chain was recorded in a study of T cell responses to AZD1222 COVID-19 vaccine (dated by TCRdb to 2020 to 2022). About the full investigation: A total of 233 trial participants underwent TCR sequencing, of whom 207 had received two doses of AZD1222 and 26 had received two doses of the MenACWY control vaccine. Trial participants were enrolled by age into subgroups of 18-55, 56-69 and 70-plus years, and around 140, 26 and 57 TCR-sequenced participants, respectively, were included in these subgroups. Overall study results and their limits: Conclusions about previously exposed vaccinees are limited, since just 6 or 7 AZD1222 recipients were seropositive for SARS-CoV-2 at baseline. The vaccine-associated CD4 TCRs covered the entire spike protein, and the dominant responses fell in regions 160-218 and 743-854. The 56-69-year group was small, and its depth increase did not reach significance, likely because of low power. Reportedly, close to half of the unique spike-specific TCRs recognized epitopes lying outside the regions that are mutated in the B.1.351 and B.1.1.7 variants. A significant rise in spike-specific TCR breadth and depth was observed after two AZD1222 doses relative to day 0 and relative to MenACWY recipients. Because no samples from the day 14 peak response were available, repertoires could be characterized only after the peak T cell response. Participants were mostly white British, with more females than males. The authors suggested clonal diversity may have been underestimated.

The CDR3 regions of human TCRbeta chains were analyzed by immunosequencing. The source study handled its data this way. TCRs in the repertoires were compared against a reference library of SARS-CoV-2-specific TCRs that had been generated with the MIRA antigen-specificity platform. Breadth was defined as the fraction of unique TCRs that were SARS-CoV-2-associated, and depth was defined as the fraction of total T cells that were SARS-CoV-2-associated. Each spike-specific TCR was assigned to its reactive spike region and to a CD4 or CD8 class using the MIRA data. Log10-transformed breadth and depth values were compared by one-way ANOVA with Sidak's multiple comparisons tests. TCRdb's version of the immuneACCESS table is confined to in-frame rearrangements and falls short of the full clone set. An unresolved V gene accounts for under half of the shortfall where checked; the remainder is of unknown origin. D and trimming were read from the DNA, whereas the V and J calls and clone size are those reported in that table. For this sample the table gives under 95,000 clones, of which about 90% were detected only once. The ten largest make up around 1.4% of the sample.

The germline V gene gives CDR1 as MNHEY and CDR2 as SVGAGI. The CDR3 runs 12 residues from the cysteine to the phenylalanine. Just CDR3 DNA is preserved here, 36 bases in frame from base 1. V gives up 2 bases and J gives up 6 bases, and the segment between their germline ends measures 8 bases. With regard to this clone: Its antigen is still unknown. The input lacks base qualities; no much larger clone sits a single base away.

The intended sense of this specimen's time point label: about 28 days (+/-7) after the second vaccine dose. Because spike-specific TCR depth and breadth did not differ between the two schedules, AZD1222 recipients who got a second dose at roughly 4 weeks were pooled with those who got a second dose at roughly 12 weeks. Vaccinee samples came from UK trials COV001 and COV002, including a single-blind randomized controlled phase 2/3 trial of AZD1222 (ChAdOx1 nCoV-19) in healthy adults. For TCRbeta chain sequencing, PBMC samples from trial participants were taken at day 0 and at day 28 after the second dose.

Sequences were derived from peripheral blood, sampled 28 days after the second AZD1222 dose. This chain is built from TRBV6-5 and TRBJ2-7; D gene: possibly TRBD1, on 6 matching bases. The TCR comes from an adult who received the AZD1222 COVID-19 vaccine. The sequenced DNA is TGTGCCAGCAGTTACGACAGGACCGAGCAGTACTTC. Its protein is CASSYDRTEQYF.